These 10 T cell receptor beta chains share one sample of origin, sequenced in a study of CD8+CD57+ T cells in acquired aplastic anemia. By flow cytometry, patients selected for sequencing had shown an expansion of CD8+CD57+ cells. The use of genomic DNA as template underpinned the TCR beta VDJ and CDR3 profiling. From the reads, TCRdb called clonotypes with MiXCR, one entry per CDR3 protein. Among around 430,000 distinct CDR3 sequences, around a third were seen once, and the ten largest hold nearly 0.85%. Sequenced input: sorted CD4+, CD8+, or CD8+CD57+ T cells (not recorded which) from PBMCs. The origin of the receptors is a human donor with aplastic anemia.

Of note for this clonotype: Since no conserved phenylalanine or tryptophan closes the CDR3, a read error is the likely cause. Because the CDR3's place on the DNA is in doubt, the DNA is left out and the CDR3 is given as listed by TCRdb. This rearrangement joins TRBV6-6 to TRBJ1-1. CDR1 and CDR2 from the germline V gene are MNHNY and SVGAGI (reference sequence). The CDR3 comprises 8 residues, both ends counted. CDR3 sequence reads: CASSYSRG.

This clonotype has more than one count but fewer than ten. The V and J genes are TRBV20-1 and TRBJ2-4; weak D call: TRBD2 (5 bases). The CDR3 spans 15 residues. V was clipped by 3 bases and J by 0 bases, with 12 bases between them. Germline CDR1 DFQATT, CDR2 SNEGSKA (reference sequence). In nucleotides, the CDR3 is TGCAGTGCTAGGATGCTAGCCCCAGCCAAAAACATTCAGTACTTC. Translation gives CSARMLAPAKNIQYF.

This clonotype was seen many times. V gene TRBV20-1 combines with J gene TRBJ2-1, with D perhaps given as TRBD1 or TRBD2 (5 bases each). This CDR3 has 11 amino acids. CDR1 and CDR2 from the germline V gene are DFQATT and SNEGSKA (reference sequence). CDR3 DNA: TGCTCTGGAGGTGGGGGCAATGAGCAGTTCTTC. This translates into CSGGGGNEQFF.

This clonotype has more than one count but fewer than ten. This chain connects TRBV7-2 to TRBJ2-5; TRBD2 is a possible D gene (5 bases). Looked up from germline, CDR1 is SGHTA and CDR2 is FQGNSA. V was shortened by 5 bases and J by 4 bases, with 14 bases between the two germline ends. The CDR3 covers 14 residues. In DNA form, the CDR3 reads TGTGCCAGCAGCCGAGGGTTTTCGGGAGAGACCCAGTACTTC. Amino acids: CASSRGFSGETQYF.

This clonotype was found a few times. The chain has TRBV2 and TRBJ2-7, with 7 bases aligning to TRBD1. Trimming at V came to 7 bases and at J to 2 bases, leaving 5 bases not matched to a gene. The CDR3 is 13 amino acids. The germline V gene encodes CDR1 SNHLY and CDR2 FYNNEI. CDR3 amino acids: CASKTGTAYEQYF. CDR3 nucleotide sequence: TGTGCCAGCAAAACCGGGACAGCCTACGAGCAGTACTTC.

The rearrangement links TRBV6-2 or TRBV6-3 to TRBJ2-1; D might be TRBD1 or TRBD2, each matching 5 bases. Germline lookup yields CDR1 MNHEY and CDR2 SVGEGT. V lost 10 bases, J lost 8 bases, and 18 bases lay in between. The CDR3 totals 13 residues. CDR3 region: CATQFLGVDEQFF. DNA for the CDR3: TGTGCCACCCAATTTCTGGGGGTCGATGAGCAGTTCTTC.

In this sample, this clonotype turned up a few times. V usage is TRBV5-1 and J usage is TRBJ2-5, with 10 nucleotides matching TRBD2. In germline, CDR1 is SGHRS, CDR2 YFSETQ. The CDR3 runs 17 residues. V shed 0 bases, J shed 1 base, and the junction held 6 bases outside the gene matches. The CDR3 loop is CASSLVGSGRIQETQYF. CDR3 nucleotide sequence: TGCGCCAGCAGCTTGGTAGGTAGCGGGAGGATCCAAGAGACCCAGTACTTC.

V and J are TRBV7-2 and TRBJ2-7; D possibly matches TRBD1 or TRBD2 (7 bases each). V was cut by 6 bases and J by 2 bases, with 17 bases left in between. Per the germline V gene, CDR1 is SGHTA and CDR2 is FQGNSA. This CDR3 has 15 residues. CDR3 amino acids: CASSIDGGTAYEQYF. Written as DNA, the CDR3 is TGTGCCAGCAGTATCGACGGGGGGACAGCCTACGAGCAGTACTTC.

This chain links TRBV30 with TRBJ1-3; D is unresolved. Germline values: CDR1 GTSNPN, CDR2 SVGIG (reference sequence). The V gene lost 3 bases and the J gene lost 7 bases, with 13 bases spanning the gap. The CDR3 length is 13 residues. CDR3 DNA sequence: TGTGCCTGGAGCTGGAGACGCGAGAACACCATATATTTT. This encodes CAWSWRRENTIYF.

This clonotype was detected ten times or more. The chain recombines TRBV2 with TRBJ2-5; D is possibly TRBD1 (6 bases). The V gene's germline CDR1 is SNHLY and CDR2 FYNNEI. V was shortened by 3 bases and J by 1 base, with 6 bases between the two germline ends. This CDR3 has 13 amino acids. The CDR3 sequence is CASSEDSQETQYF. In DNA form, the CDR3 reads TGTGCCAGCAGTGAGGACAGCCAAGAGACCCAGTACTTC.